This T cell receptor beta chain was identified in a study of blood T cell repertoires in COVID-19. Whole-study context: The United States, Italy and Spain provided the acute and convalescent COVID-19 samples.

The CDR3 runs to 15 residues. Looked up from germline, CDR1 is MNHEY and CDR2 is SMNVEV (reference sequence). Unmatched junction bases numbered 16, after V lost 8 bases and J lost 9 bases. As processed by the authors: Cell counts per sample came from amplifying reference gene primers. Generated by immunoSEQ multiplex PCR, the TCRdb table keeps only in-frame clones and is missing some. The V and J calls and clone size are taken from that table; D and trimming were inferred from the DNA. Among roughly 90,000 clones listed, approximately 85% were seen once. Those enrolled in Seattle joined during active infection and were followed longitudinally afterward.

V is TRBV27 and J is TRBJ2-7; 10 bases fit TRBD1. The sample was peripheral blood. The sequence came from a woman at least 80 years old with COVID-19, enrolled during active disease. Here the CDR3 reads CASSSRTGGDIGQYF. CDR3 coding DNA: TGTGCCAGCTCCTCCCGGACAGGGGGAGACATAGGGCAGTACTTC.